The present T cell receptor beta chain was sequenced within a study of blood T cells in healthy people across ages. Overall study: Template switching recovered approximately one barcoded beta molecule for every two T cells. Study observations and caveats: Diversity of TCR beta per million T cells declined in a roughly linear way with age.

The CDR3 sequence is 14 residues long. V was pared by 4 bases and J by 4 bases, with 8 bases of the junction left unmatched. Germline CDR1 reads DFQATT; CDR2 reads SNEGSKA (reference sequence). A J-beta primer mix and a sample-barcoded 5' primer were used in a second PCR of roughly 6 to 11 cycles. The template-switch adaptor, which had 12 random nucleotides, put a tag on each cDNA molecule. TCRdb reprocessed the 5' RACE reads via MiXCR and lists one record per CDR3 protein. The sample records roughly 790,000 distinct CDR3 sequences, 43% being singletons. As concerns this clonotype: Antigen: not known.

The V gene is TRBV20-1, the J gene TRBJ2-7, with 9 bases lining up with TRBD2. The specimen was blood. This receptor was obtained from a woman aged 55-69 years in good health. CDR3 sequence: CSAIVRAGGYEQYF. For the CDR3, the DNA is TGCAGTGCTATTGTGAGAGCGGGGGGATACGAGCAGTACTTC.